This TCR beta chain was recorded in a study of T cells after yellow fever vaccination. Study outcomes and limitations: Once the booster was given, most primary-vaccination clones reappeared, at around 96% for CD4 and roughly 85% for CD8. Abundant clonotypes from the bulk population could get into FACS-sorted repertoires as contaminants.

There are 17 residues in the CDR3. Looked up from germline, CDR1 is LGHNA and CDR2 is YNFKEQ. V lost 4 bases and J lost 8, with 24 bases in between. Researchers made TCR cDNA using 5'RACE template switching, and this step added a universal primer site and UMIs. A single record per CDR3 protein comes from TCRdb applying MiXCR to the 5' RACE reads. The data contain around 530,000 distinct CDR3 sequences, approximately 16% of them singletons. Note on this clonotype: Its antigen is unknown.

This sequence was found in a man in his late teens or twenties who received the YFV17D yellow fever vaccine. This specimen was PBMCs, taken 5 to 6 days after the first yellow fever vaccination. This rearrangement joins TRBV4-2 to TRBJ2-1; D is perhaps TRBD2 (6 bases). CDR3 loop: CASSPRSGGEVVDEQFF. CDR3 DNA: TGTGCCAGCAGCCCAAGAAGTGGAGGGGAAGTGGTTGATGAGCAGTTCTTC.